The sequence of this TCR beta chain was determined in a study of tumor and adjacent non-tumor tissue in lung cancer. Study-wide background: Patients were aged about 31 to 76, 9 to 10 men and a handful of women, stage I to III. Some 4.1 million productive TCRbeta reads were obtained per sample on average. Study conclusions and caveats: Compared with tumor, normal lung showed significantly lower TCR diversity.

No cell sorting was done before RNA was extracted from the tissue. Turning to this clonotype: The antigen remains undetermined.

A modified ARM-PCR protocol with three rounds of nested PCR amplified TCRbeta. TCRdb re-derived calls from the multiplex PCR reads in MiXCR, one entry per CDR3 protein. Of under 150,000 distinct CDR3 sequences listed, 60% to 70% are singletons. CDR1 is MNHNY, CDR2 SVGAGI, per germline (reference sequence). CDR3 size: 20 residues. Germline trimming cut 7 bases from V and 0 bases from J; bases unmatched to any gene: 19. The rearrangement links TRBV6-6 to TRBJ2-3, with TRBD2 identical over 10 bases. Sequenced input: lung tumor tissue. This TCR was recovered from a man between 60 and 75 years old with small cell lung cancer. The CDR3 nucleotides are TGTGCCAGCACCCGTTACGTGGGACTAGCGATAGTATCTAGCACAGATACGCAGTATTTT. This encodes CASTRYVGLAIVSSTDTQYF.